This T cell receptor (beta chain) was obtained from a study of human T cells and chemical hapten exposure. Across the study: Across its roughly 22 weeks, the study gave patients weekly diphenylcyclopropenone doses to the scalp. Study-level findings and limits: Patch test score rose with PT1 expanded TCRs, significant at 8, 16, 32, not 4. Each of the donors had alopecia, so their immune responses may not resemble those of healthy people.

Germline V gene data show CDR1 as LGHDT and CDR2 as YNNKEL (reference sequence). The length of the CDR3 is 12 residues. The germline V and J ends were trimmed by 6 bases and 5 bases, with 11 bases remaining between them. Per the study methods: There were a median of around 96,000 TCRs per sample, with a range from roughly 23,224 to 750,000. TCRdb re-called the RACE reads through MiXCR, storing one row per CDR3 protein. The authors' filters were not applied to this entry. The sample has approximately 80,000 distinct CDR3 sequences, around 13% seen once. This clonotype was observed many times. What it binds is not known. This sample's time point: pre-sensitization, week 0. Treatment meaning: therapeutic diphenylcyclopropenone sensitization with weekly scalp DPC.

Source: whole blood, taken in connection with sensitization to the hapten diphenylcyclopropenone (DPC). This chain connects TRBV3-1 to TRBJ2-7; TRBD1 might be the D (6 bases). This sequence originates from a woman between 45 and 65 years old with alopecia areata. Some clones in this sample may be carry-over from other donors' samples. The CDR3 DNA is TGTGCCAGCAGACAGGGATTCCACGAGCAGTACTTC. Protein sequence: CASRQGFHEQYF.